The clone carrying this TCR beta chain was found a few times. Its antigen is not known. This specimen belongs to a study of identical twins. Points from the study as a whole: Model-predicted out-of-frame TCR alpha sharing fell below observed values in monozygotic twins. While abundant cord blood beta clonotypes carried fewer insertions, memory repertoires showed no such pattern.

MiXCR, applied by TCRdb to the 5' RACE reads, yields one record per CDR3 protein. This sample has roughly 720,000 distinct CDR3 sequences, with approximately 18% found just once. V gave up 4 bases and J gave up 6 bases; unmatched junction bases: 6. Germline-derived CDR1 and CDR2 are DFQATT and SNEGSKA (reference sequence). The length of the CDR3 is 14 residues. The same data also contributed to another study, on T cells expressing NK-cell markers. That investigation notes: From sorted CD3+CD56+NKG2C+, CD3+CD56+NKG2C- and CD3+CD56-NKG2C+ T cells came the TCR beta repertoires. In several donors, dominant CD3+CD56+NKG2C+ clonotypes ranked among the top 10 CD8+ clonotypes.

The clonotype was recovered from a woman aged 18-30 years in good health. Source material: PBMCs. The chain employs TRBV20-1 and TRBJ1-6; 7 bases map to TRBD1. DNA for the CDR3: TGCAGTGCTAAAGAGGGGACAGTTAATTCACCCCTCCACTTT. Protein: CSAKEGTVNSPLHF.